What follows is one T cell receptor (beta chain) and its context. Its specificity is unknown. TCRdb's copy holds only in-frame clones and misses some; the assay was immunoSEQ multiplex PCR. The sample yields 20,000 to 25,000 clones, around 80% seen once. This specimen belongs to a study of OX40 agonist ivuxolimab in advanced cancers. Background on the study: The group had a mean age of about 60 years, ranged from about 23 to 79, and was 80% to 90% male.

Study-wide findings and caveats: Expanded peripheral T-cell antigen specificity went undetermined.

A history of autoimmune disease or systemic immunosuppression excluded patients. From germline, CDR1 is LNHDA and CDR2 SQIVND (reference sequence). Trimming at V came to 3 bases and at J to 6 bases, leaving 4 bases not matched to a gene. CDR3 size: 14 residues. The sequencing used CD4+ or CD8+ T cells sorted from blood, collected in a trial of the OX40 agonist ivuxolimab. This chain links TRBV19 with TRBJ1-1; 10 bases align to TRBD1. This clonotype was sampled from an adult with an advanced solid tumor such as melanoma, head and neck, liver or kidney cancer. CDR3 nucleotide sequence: TGTGCCAGTAGTATGCCGGGACAGGGGCCTGAAGCTTTCTTT. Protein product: CASSMPGQGPEAFF.